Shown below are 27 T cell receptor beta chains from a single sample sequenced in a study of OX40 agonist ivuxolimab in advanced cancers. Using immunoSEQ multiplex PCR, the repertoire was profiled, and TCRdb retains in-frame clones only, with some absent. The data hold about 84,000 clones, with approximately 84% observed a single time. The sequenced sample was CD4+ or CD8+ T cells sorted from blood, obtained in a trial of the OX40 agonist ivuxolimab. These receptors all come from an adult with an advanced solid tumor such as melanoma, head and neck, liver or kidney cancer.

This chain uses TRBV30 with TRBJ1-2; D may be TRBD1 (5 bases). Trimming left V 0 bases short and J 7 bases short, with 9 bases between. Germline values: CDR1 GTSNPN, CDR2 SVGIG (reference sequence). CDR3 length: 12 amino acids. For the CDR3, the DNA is TGTGCCTGGAGTGTTTTTGGGGGTGGCTACACCTTC. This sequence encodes CAWSVFGGGYTF.

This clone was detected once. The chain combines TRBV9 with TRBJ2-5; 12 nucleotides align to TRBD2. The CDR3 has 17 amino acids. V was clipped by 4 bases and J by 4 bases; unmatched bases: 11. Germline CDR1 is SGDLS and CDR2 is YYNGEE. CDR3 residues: CASSMGLAGSLGETQYF. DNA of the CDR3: TGTGCCAGCAGCATGGGACTAGCGGGCTCCTTGGGAGAGACCCAGTACTTC. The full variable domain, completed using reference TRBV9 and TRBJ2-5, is DSGVTQTPKHLITATGQRVTLRCSPRSGDLSVYWYQQSLDQGLQFLIQYYNGEERAKGNILERFSAQQFPDLHSELNLSSLELGDSALYFCASSMGLAGSLGETQYFGPGTRLLVL.

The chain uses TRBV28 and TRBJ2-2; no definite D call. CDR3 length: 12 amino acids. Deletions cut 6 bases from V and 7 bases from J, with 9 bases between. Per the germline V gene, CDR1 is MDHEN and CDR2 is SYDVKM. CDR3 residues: CASSPYFGELFF. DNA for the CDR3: TGTGCCAGCAGCCCCTATTTCGGGGAGCTGTTTTTT.

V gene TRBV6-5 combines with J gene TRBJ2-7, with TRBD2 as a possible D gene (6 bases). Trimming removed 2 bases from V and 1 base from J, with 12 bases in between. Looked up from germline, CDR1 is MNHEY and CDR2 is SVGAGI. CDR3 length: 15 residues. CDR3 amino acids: CASSYGGSMSYEQYF. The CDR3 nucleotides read TGTGCCAGCAGTTACGGAGGGTCCATGTCCTACGAGCAGTACTTC.

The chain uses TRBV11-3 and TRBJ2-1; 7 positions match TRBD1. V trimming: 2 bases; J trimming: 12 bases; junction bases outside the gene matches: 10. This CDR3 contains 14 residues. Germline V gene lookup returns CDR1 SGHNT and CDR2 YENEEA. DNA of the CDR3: TGTGCCAGCAGCTTAACCTCCTCGACAGGGTTGCAGTTCTTC. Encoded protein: CASSLTSSTGLQFF.

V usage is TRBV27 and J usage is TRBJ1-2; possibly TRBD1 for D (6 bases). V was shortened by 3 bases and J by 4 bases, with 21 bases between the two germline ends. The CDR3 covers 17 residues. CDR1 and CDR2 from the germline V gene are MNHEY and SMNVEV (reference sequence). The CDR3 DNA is TGTGCCAGCAGTTTTCAATCCCCCCGCGACAGGAGCTATGGCTACACCTTC. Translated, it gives CASSFQSPRDRSYGYTF.

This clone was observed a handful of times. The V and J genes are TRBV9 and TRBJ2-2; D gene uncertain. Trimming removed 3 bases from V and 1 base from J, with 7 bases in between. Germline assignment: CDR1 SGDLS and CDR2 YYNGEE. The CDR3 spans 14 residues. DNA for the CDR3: TGTGCCAGCAGCGGGACCGTGAACACCGGGGAGCTGTTTTTT. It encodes CASSGTVNTGELFF.

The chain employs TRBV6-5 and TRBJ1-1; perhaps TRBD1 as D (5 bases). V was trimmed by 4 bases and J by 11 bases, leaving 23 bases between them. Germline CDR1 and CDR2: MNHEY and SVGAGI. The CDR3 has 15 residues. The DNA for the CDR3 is TGTGCCAGCAGTTCAGGCGGGGGGGGGAATCGGTTCGCTTTCTTT. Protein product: CASSSGGGGNRFAFF.

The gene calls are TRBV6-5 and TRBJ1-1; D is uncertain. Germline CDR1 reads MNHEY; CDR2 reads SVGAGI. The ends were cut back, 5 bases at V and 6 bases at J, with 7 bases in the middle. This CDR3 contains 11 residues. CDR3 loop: CASSRHAEAFF. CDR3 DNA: TGTGCCAGCAGTAGACATGCTGAAGCTTTCTTT.

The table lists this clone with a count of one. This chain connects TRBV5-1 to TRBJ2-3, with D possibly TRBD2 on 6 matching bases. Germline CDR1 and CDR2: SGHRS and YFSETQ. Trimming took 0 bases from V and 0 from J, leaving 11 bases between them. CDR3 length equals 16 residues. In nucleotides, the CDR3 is TGCGCCAGCAGCTTGGAGCCGGGGACTAGCACAGATACGCAGTATTTT. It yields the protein CASSLEPGTSTDTQYF.

CDR3 bases: TGTGCCAGCAGCTCGACCGGGAGCAATCAGCCCCAGCATTTT. This translates into CASSSTGSNQPQHF. This chain connects TRBV7-9 to TRBJ1-5; D is ambiguous. V lost 4 bases and J lost 1, with 8 bases in between. Germline assignment: CDR1 SEHNR and CDR2 FQNEAQ (reference sequence). The CDR3 loop spans 14 amino acids. The full variable domain, rest sourced from reference TRBV7-9 and TRBJ1-5, is DTGVSQNPRHKITKRGQNVTFRCDPISEHNRLYWYRQTLGQGPEFLTYFQNEAQLEKSRLLSDRFSAERPKGSFSTLEIQRTEQGDSAMYLCASSSTGSNQPQHFGDGTRLSIL.

DNA for the CDR3: TGTGCCAGCTCACCATTTAGCGGGAATCCCTACAATGAGCAGTTCTTC. It yields the protein CASSPFSGNPYNEQFF. The gene calls are TRBV18 and TRBJ2-1; 8 positions agree with TRBD2. CDR3 size: 16 residues. The ends lost 2 bases at V and 2 bases at J; junction bases unmatched: 5. Per germline, CDR1 KGHSH and CDR2 LQKENI.

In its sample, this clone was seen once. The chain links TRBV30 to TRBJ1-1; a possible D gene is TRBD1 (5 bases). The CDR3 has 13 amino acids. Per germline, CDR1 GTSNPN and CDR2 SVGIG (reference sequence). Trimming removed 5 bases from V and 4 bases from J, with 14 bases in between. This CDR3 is CAWSETGGTEAFF. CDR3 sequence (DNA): TGTGCCTGGTCAGAAACCGGGGGCACTGAAGCTTTCTTT.

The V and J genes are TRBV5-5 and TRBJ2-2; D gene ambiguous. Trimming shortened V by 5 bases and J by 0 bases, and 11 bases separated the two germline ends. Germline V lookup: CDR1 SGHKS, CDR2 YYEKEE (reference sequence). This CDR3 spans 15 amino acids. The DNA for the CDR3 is TGTGCCAGCAGTGGACGGCTCGCGAACACCGGGGAGCTGTTTTTT. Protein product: CASSGRLANTGELFF.

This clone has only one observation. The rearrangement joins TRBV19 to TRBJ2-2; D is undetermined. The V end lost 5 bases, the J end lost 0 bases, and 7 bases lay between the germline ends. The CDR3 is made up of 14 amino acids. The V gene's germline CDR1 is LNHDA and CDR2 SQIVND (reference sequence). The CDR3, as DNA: TGTGCCAGTAGTGCTCGTACGAACACCGGGGAGCTGTTTTTT. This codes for CASSARTNTGELFF.

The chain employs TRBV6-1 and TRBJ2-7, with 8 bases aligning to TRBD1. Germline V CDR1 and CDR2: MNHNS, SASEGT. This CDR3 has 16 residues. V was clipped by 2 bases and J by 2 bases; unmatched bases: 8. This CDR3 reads CASSEQWRQGTYEQYV. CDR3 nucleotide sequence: TGTGCCAGCAGTGAACAGTGGCGACAGGGGACCTACGAGCAGTACGTC.

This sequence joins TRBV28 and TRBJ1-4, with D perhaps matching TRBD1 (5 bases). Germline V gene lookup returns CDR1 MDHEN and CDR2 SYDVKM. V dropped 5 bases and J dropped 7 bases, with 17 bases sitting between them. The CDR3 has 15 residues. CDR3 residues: CASSGSRGMGEKLFF. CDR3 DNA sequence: TGTGCCAGCAGTGGATCACGGGGGATGGGTGAAAAACTGTTTTTT.

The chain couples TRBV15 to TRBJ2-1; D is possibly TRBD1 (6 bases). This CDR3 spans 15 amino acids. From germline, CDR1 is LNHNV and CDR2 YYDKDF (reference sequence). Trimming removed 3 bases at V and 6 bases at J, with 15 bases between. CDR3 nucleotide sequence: TGTGCCACCAGCAGTCACAGGGTTGGGAGCAATGAGCAGTTCTTC. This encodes CATSSHRVGSNEQFF.

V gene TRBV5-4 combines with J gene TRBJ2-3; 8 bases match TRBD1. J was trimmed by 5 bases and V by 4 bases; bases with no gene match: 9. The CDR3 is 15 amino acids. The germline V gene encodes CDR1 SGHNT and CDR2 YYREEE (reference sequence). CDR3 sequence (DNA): TGTGCCAGCAGCACCTGGACAGGGCGGGGAGATACGCAGTATTTT. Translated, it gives CASSTWTGRGDTQYF. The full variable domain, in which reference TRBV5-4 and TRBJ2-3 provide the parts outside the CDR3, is ETGVTQSPTHLIKTRGQQVTLRCSSQSGHNTVSWYQQALGQGPQFIFQYYREEENGRGNFPPRFSGLQFPNYSSELNVNALELDDSALYLCASSTWTGRGDTQYFGPGTRLTVL.

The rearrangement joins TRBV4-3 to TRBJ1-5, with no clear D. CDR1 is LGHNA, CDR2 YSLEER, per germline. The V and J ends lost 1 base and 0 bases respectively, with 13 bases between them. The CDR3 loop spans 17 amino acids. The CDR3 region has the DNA TGCGCCAGCAGCCAAGTGTGGGTGACGGATAGCAATCAGCCCCAGCATTTT. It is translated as CASSQVWVTDSNQPQHF.

CDR3 loop: CASYERGGTDTQYF. The CDR3, as DNA: TGTGCCAGCTACGAGCGGGGGGGAACAGATACGCAGTATTTT. The chain combines TRBV28 with TRBJ2-3, with 10 nucleotides matching TRBD2. The CDR3 totals 14 residues. CDR1 is MDHEN and CDR2 is SYDVKM in the germline V gene. J was trimmed by 3 bases and V by 8 bases; bases with no gene match: 5.

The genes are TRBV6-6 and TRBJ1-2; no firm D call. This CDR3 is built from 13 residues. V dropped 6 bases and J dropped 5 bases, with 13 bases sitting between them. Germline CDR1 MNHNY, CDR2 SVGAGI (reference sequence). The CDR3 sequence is CASSSRGGYGYTF. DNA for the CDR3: TGTGCCAGCAGCAGCCGTGGTGGTTATGGCTACACCTTC.

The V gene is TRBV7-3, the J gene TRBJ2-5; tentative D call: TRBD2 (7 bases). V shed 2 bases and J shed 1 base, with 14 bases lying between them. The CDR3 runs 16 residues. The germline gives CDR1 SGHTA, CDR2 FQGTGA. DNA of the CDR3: TGTGCCAGCAGCTTAGATGCGGGGGCACCCCAAGAGACCCAGTACTTC. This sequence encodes CASSLDAGAPQETQYF.

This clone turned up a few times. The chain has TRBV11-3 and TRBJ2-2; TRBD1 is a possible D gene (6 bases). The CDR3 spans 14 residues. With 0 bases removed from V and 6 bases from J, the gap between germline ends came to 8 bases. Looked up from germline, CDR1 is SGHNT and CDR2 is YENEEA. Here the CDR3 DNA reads TGTGCCAGCAGCTTAGACAGGGGATCCGGGGAGCTGTTTTTT. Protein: CASSLDRGSGELFF.

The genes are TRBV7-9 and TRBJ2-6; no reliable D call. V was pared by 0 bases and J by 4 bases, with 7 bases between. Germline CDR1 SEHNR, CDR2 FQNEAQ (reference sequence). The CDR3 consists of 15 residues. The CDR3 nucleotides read TGTGCCAGCAGCTTAGCAGGGTCCGGGGCCAACGTCCTGACTTTC. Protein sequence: CASSLAGSGANVLTF.

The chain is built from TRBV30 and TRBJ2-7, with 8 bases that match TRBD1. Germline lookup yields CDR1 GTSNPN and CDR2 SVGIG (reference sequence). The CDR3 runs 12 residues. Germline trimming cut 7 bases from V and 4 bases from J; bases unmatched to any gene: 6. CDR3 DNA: TGTGCCTCTACAGGGGGAGCTTACGAGCAGTACTTC. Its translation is CASTGGAYEQYF.

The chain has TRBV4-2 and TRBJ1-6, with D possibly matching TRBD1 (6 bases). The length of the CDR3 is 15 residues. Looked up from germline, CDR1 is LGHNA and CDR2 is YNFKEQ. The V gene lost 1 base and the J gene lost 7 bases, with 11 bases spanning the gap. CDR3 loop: CASSQGTGTNSPLHF. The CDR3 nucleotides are TGTGCCAGCAGCCAAGGTACAGGGACGAATTCACCCCTCCACTTT.